The clone carrying this TCR beta chain was recorded only once. Antigen unknown. PCR was performed using 60 Vbeta and 13 Jbeta primers. TCRdb's copy holds only in-frame clones and misses some; the assay was immunoSEQ multiplex PCR. This sample has around 78,000 clones; roughly 75% occur once, and the top ten carry 0.85% to 1.3%. The V and J ends lost 8 bases and 5 bases respectively, with 22 bases between them. CDR3 size: 15 residues. This sample was included in a study of cytomegalovirus exposure and HLA in healthy donors. Study in general: Approximately 180 million T cells yielded roughly 120 million unique TCR beta sequences, as an earlier analysis found.

Broader study findings: A previous analysis found most TCR beta V segments productive roughly 87% or roughly 30% of the time. The Asian-associated ancestry cluster reportedly had fewer N-insertions than the approximately 670-donor mean in a later analysis.

Material: PBMCs. The chain links TRBV23-1 to TRBJ2-7; D may be TRBD1 (5 bases). TRBV23-1 is labeled an ORF, and its function is uncertain. This clonotype originated in a male donor in good health and CMV-seronegative. The CDR3 spells CASAIGAVCLNEQYF. The CDR3 DNA sequence: TGCGCCAGCGCCATAGGGGCAGTTTGCCTAAACGAGCAGTACTTC.